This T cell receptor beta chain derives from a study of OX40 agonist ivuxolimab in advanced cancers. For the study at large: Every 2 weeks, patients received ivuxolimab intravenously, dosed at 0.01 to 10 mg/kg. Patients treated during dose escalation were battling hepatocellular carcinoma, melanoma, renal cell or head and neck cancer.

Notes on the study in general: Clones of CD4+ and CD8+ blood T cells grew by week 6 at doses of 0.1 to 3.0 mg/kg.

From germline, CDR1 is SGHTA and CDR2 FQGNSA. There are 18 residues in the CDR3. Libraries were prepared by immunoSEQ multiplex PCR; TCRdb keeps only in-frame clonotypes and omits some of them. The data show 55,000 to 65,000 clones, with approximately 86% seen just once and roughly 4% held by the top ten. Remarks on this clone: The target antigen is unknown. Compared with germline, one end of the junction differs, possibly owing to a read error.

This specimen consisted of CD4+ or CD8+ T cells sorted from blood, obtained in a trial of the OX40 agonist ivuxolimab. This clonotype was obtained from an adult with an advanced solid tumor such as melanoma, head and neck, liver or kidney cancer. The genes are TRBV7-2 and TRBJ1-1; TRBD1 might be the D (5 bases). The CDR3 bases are TGTGCCAGCAGGTTAGGGTTCAGGGACGGATACATGAACACTGAAGCTTTCTTT. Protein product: CASRLGFRDGYMNTEAFF.